The 16 T cell receptor beta chains presented below share a single source sample, sequenced in a study of blood T cell repertoires in COVID-19. Method: immunoSEQ multiplex PCR; TCRdb's copy keeps in-frame clones and lacks some. The data contain 200,000 to 250,000 clones, 70% to 90% of them singletons. Sequencing was performed on PBMCs or T cells enriched from blood (not recorded which). These receptors were obtained from a woman aged 50 to 65 with acute COVID-19.

The rearrangement links TRBV7-3 to TRBJ2-2; 10 positions match TRBD1. Germline V gene data show CDR1 as SGHTA and CDR2 as FQGTGA. Trimming took 1 base from V and 5 from J; bases not matched to a gene: 1. This CDR3 contains 15 residues. CDR3 sequence: CASSLMGQGTGELFF. The CDR3 nucleotides are TGTGCCAGCAGCTTAATGGGACAGGGGACCGGGGAGCTGTTTTTT. Full variable domain (rest looked up from reference TRBV7-3 and TRBJ2-2): GAGVSQTPSNKVTEKGKYVELRCDPISGHTALYWYRQSLGQGPEFLIYFQGTGAADDSGLPNDRFFAVRPEGSVSTLKIQRTERGDSAVYLCASSLMGQGTGELFFGEGSRLTVL.

This chain joins TRBV7-9 and TRBJ1-4, with 8 bases aligning to TRBD1. Germline V lookup: CDR1 SEHNR, CDR2 FQNEAQ (reference sequence). The CDR3 has 17 amino acids. V lost 1 base and J lost 8; bases outside the gene matches: 12. CDR3 loop: CASSLGLGRTGWEKLFF. The DNA for the CDR3 is TGTGCCAGCAGCTTAGGCCTCGGACGGACAGGGTGGGAAAAACTGTTTTTT.

This chain joins TRBV23-1 and TRBJ2-1; no definite D call. TRBV23-1 is an ORF, with its function uncertain. Between the trimmed V and J ends, which lost 4 bases and 14 bases, there was a span of 9 bases. The CDR3 is 10 amino acids. CDR3 in amino acids: CASSPSPEFF. The CDR3 region has the DNA TGCGCCAGCAGTCCATCTCCCGAGTTCTTC.

The chain links TRBV14 to TRBJ2-1, with a tentative D call TRBD1 (6 bases). This CDR3 comprises 15 residues. V was clipped by 1 base and J by 7 bases, with 14 bases between them. CDR1 is SGHDN and CDR2 is FVKESK in the germline V gene. The CDR3 nucleotides read TGTGCCAGCAGCCAAGCTGGGGGCCATCTAAATGAGCAGTTCTTC. Amino acids: CASSQAGGHLNEQFF. The full variable domain, its missing parts supplied by reference TRBV14 and TRBJ2-1, is EAGVTQFPSHSVIEKGQTVTLRCDPISGHDNLYWYRRVMGKEIKFLLHFVKESKQDESGMPNNRFLAERTGGTYSTLKVQPAELEDSGVYFCASSQAGGHLNEQFFGPGTRLTVL.

V usage is TRBV9 and J usage is TRBJ2-5; 8 bases are a match to TRBD2. CDR3 length: 17 amino acids. Germline CDR1 SGDLS, CDR2 YYNGEE. J was trimmed by 1 base and V by 3 bases; bases with no gene match: 11. The CDR3, as DNA: TGTGCCAGCAGCGGTGGGCTAGCGGGCGTTCTCCAAGAGACCCAGTACTTC. The encoded protein is CASSGGLAGVLQETQYF.

This clone was counted once. The rearrangement joins TRBV21-1 to TRBJ1-2; the DNA was not compared with TRBD1, the D call given in the table. TRBV21-1 is marked as a pseudogene. This CDR3 region has 17 residues. The DNA for the CDR3 is TGTGCCAGCAGCAATCGGGACAGGGTAATACTGCGCTATGGCTACACCTTC. This encodes CASSNRDRVILRYGYTF.

The CDR3 here is CASSPDRERHEQYF. The DNA for the CDR3 is TGTGCCAGCAGCCCGGACAGGGAGCGCCACGAGCAGTACTTC. This chain uses TRBV7-9 with TRBJ2-7, with 8 positions matching TRBD1. Trimming took 5 bases from V and 5 from J; bases not matched to a gene: 8. Germline assignment: CDR1 SEHNR and CDR2 FQNEAQ (reference sequence). This CDR3 has 14 amino acids. Variable domain in full (rest from reference TRBV7-9 and TRBJ2-7): DTGVSQNPRHKITKRGQNVTFRCDPISEHNRLYWYRQTLGQGPEFLTYFQNEAQLEKSRLLSDRFSAERPKGSFSTLEIQRTEQGDSAMYLCASSPDRERHEQYFGPGTRLTVT.

The V gene is TRBV9, the J gene TRBJ2-5, with TRBD2 matching 7 bases. The CDR3 totals 15 residues. With V trimmed by 4 bases and J by 5 bases, 11 bases remained unmatched. Looked up from germline, CDR1 is SGDLS and CDR2 is YYNGEE. The CDR3 DNA sequence: TGTGCCAGCAGCACTACTAGCGCTATAGCGGAGACCCAGTACTTC. This codes for CASSTTSAIAETQYF. The full variable domain, its missing parts supplied by reference TRBV9 and TRBJ2-5, is DSGVTQTPKHLITATGQRVTLRCSPRSGDLSVYWYQQSLDQGLQFLIQYYNGEERAKGNILERFSAQQFPDLHSELNLSSLELGDSALYFCASSTTSAIAETQYFGPGTRLLVL.

J is TRBJ1-1 and V is TRBV7-6; no firm D call. Germline-derived CDR1 and CDR2 are SGHVS and FNYEAQ. This CDR3 spans 15 amino acids. V lost 1 base to trimming and J lost 3 bases, with 12 bases between them. CDR3 in DNA: TGTGCCAGCAGCTTAGGTGGCATTCAGTACACTGAAGCTTTCTTT. It encodes CASSLGGIQYTEAFF.

The gene calls are TRBV3-1 (or the pseudogene TRBV3-2) and TRBJ2-7, with D possibly being TRBD2 (6 bases). The V gene's germline CDR1 is LGHDT and CDR2 YNNKEL (reference sequence). The germline V and J ends were trimmed by 0 bases and 2 bases, with 11 bases remaining between them. The CDR3 contains 15 residues. The CDR3 nucleotides are TGTGCCAGCAGCCAAGATCTAGCGAGCACCTACGAGCAGTACTTC. It yields the protein CASSQDLASTYEQYF.

The chain combines TRBV9 with TRBJ2-1; perhaps TRBD2 as D (5 bases). The CDR3 totals 17 residues. In germline, CDR1 is SGDLS, CDR2 YYNGEE. Trimming left V 4 bases short and J 0 bases short, with 17 bases between. The CDR3 nucleotides are TGTGCCAGCAGCCCCCCCCCGGGGTATAGCTCCTACAATGAGCAGTTCTTC. As protein: CASSPPPGYSSYNEQFF.

The chain couples TRBV6-6 to TRBJ2-7; the match to TRBD2 covers 11 bases. The CDR3 contains 13 residues. V lost 6 bases to trimming and J lost 6 bases; unmatched junction nucleotides: 4. The germline V gene encodes CDR1 MNHNY and CDR2 SVGAGI (reference sequence). The CDR3 DNA reads as TGTGCCAGCAGGCTAGCGGGAGGTTCCGAGCAGTACTTC. It is translated as CASRLAGGSEQYF.

This clone was seen more than once but under ten times. The J gene is TRBJ2-7, the V gene TRBV7-2, with TRBD2 identical over 7 bases. This CDR3 comprises 14 residues. The germline CDR1 and CDR2 sequences are SGHTA and FQGNSA. Germline trimming cut 7 bases from V and 4 bases from J; bases unmatched to any gene: 10. The CDR3, as DNA: TGTGCCAGCACCACGTGGGGAGGGAATTACGAGCAGTACTTC. It encodes CASTTWGGNYEQYF. Full variable domain (outside the CDR3, taken from reference TRBV7-2 and TRBJ2-7): GAGVSQSPSNKVTEKGKDVELRCDPISGHTALYWYRQSLGQGLEFLIYFQGNSAPDKSGLPSDRFSAERTGGSVSTLTIQRTQQEDSAVYLCASTTWGGNYEQYFGPGTRLTVT.

The chain uses TRBV10-3 and TRBJ1-1; possibly TRBD1 for D (5 bases). The germline CDR1 and CDR2 sequences are ENHRY and SYGVKD. V lost 2 bases and J 10 bases, leaving 17 bases between the germline ends. The CDR3 is 14 residues long. CDR3 nucleotides: TGTGCCATCAGTGAGAGGGGTGGTCAGGACGGAGCTTTCTTT. Protein product: CAISERGGQDGAFF.

The CDR3 nucleotides read TGTGCCAGCAGCCAGGGGACAGGGGGCTATGGCTACACCTTC. Its translation is CASSQGTGGYGYTF. The J gene is TRBJ1-2, the V gene TRBV13; 11 bases fit TRBD1. The germline V gene encodes CDR1 PRHDT and CDR2 FYEKMQ (reference sequence). V lost 5 bases and J lost 4; bases outside the gene matches: 3. The CDR3 is made up of 14 amino acids.

The rearrangement joins TRBV12-3 or TRBV12-4 to TRBJ1-1, with D uncertain. The CDR3 consists of 13 residues. The V end was cut by 0 bases, the J end by 4 bases, with 6 bases between. CDR3 protein: CASSLAVLTEAFF. Here the CDR3 DNA reads TGTGCCAGCAGTTTAGCTGTACTCACTGAAGCTTTCTTT.